Below, 26 T cell receptor beta chains from the same sample are listed, as sequenced in a study of cytomegalovirus exposure and HLA in healthy donors. 13 Jbeta primers and 60 Vbeta primers were used for the PCR. Measured with immunoSEQ multiplex PCR; TCRdb has only the in-frame clones, and not every one. The table includes about 140,000 clones, 61% detected once. Sequencing used PBMCs. These receptors all stem from a male donor in good health and CMV-seronegative.

This chain uses TRBV11-2 with TRBJ2-5, with D possibly TRBD2 on 7 matching bases. This CDR3 spans 15 amino acids. Germline CDR1 and CDR2: SGHAT and FQNNGV. With 8 bases removed from V and 4 bases from J, the gap between germline ends came to 20 bases. CDR3 region: CASSNLGGAGETQYF. CDR3 DNA sequence: TGTGCCAGCTCCAACCTAGGGGGGGCGGGAGAGACCCAGTACTTC.

This clone was seen more than once but under ten times. Other DNA sequences within the sample encode an identical CDR3. V gene TRBV5-1 combines with J gene TRBJ2-3; no definite D call. Per the germline V gene, CDR1 is SGHRS and CDR2 is YFSETQ. Between the trimmed V and J ends, which lost 5 bases and 5 bases, there was a span of 15 bases. The CDR3 totals 14 residues. The DNA of the CDR3 is TGCGCCAGCAGGTCTGCGGTCACCCAAGATACGCAGTATTTT. Translated, it gives CASRSAVTQDTQYF.

This clone was observed a handful of times. At one boundary the junction diverges from the germline segment, which might be a read error. The chain employs TRBV7-9 and TRBJ2-2; D ambiguous. CDR1 is SEHNR and CDR2 is FQNEAQ in the germline V gene (reference sequence). The CDR3 consists of 12 residues. This CDR3 reads CSSSLAAGELFF. CDR3 bases: TGTTCCAGCAGCTTGGCAGCCGGGGAGCTGTTTTTT.

This clone showed up just a few times. The V and J genes are TRBV5-1 and TRBJ1-3; no reliable D call. This CDR3 has 13 amino acids. The V gene lost 0 bases and the J gene lost 4 bases, with 5 bases spanning the gap. The germline V gene has CDR1 SGHRS and CDR2 YFSETQ. Here the CDR3 DNA reads TGCGCCAGCAGCTTGGGGGCCGGAAACACCATATATTTT. It yields the protein CASSLGAGNTIYF.

The rearrangement uses TRBV14 and TRBJ2-7; weak D call: TRBD2 (5 bases). Trimming removed 4 bases at V and 4 bases at J, with 11 bases between. This CDR3 contains 13 residues. Germline-derived CDR1 and CDR2 are SGHDN and FVKESK. The CDR3 spells CASSPGERYEQYF. The CDR3 nucleotides read TGTGCCAGCAGCCCCGGGGAGAGGTACGAGCAGTACTTC.

V is TRBV5-4 and J is TRBJ2-5; 8 bases are shared with TRBD1. The germline CDR1 and CDR2 sequences are SGHNT and YYREEE (reference sequence). V lost 2 bases, J lost 1 base, and 1 base stayed unmatched. The CDR3 covers 14 residues. CDR3 bases: TGTGCCAGCAGCTTCGGACAGGGCCAAGAGACCCAGTACTTC. It translates to CASSFGQGQETQYF.

This clone was found a few times. V gene TRBV15 combines with J gene TRBJ1-4; a weak D match, TRBD1 (6 bases). This CDR3 has 15 residues. CDR1 and CDR2 (germline): LNHNV, YYDKDF (reference sequence). Trimming shortened V by 0 bases and J by 8 bases, and 13 bases separated the two germline ends. CDR3 DNA sequence: TGTGCCACCAGCAGAGATGGACAGTACGGGGAAAAACTGTTTTTT. It codes for CATSRDGQYGEKLFF.

This chain links TRBV19 with TRBJ1-4; D is unresolved. The CDR3 is 14 amino acids. Per germline, CDR1 LNHDA and CDR2 SQIVND (reference sequence). V was cut by 7 bases and J by 5 bases, with 14 bases left in between. CDR3 in amino acids: CASKLGRPNEKLFF. The CDR3, as DNA: TGTGCCAGTAAACTGGGCAGACCAAATGAAAAACTGTTTTTT.

The J gene is TRBJ2-1, the V gene TRBV10-3; 7 bases fit TRBD2. Germline CDR1 and CDR2: ENHRY and SYGVKD. The V and J ends lost 11 bases and 6 bases, in that order; junction bases with no gene match: 25. This CDR3 comprises 18 residues. CDR3 nucleotide sequence: TGTGCCGCCCAGGGTGGGAGGGTCGAGGACCCATACGGCAATGAGCAGTTCTTC. Protein sequence: CAAQGGRVEDPYGNEQFF.

The CDR3, as DNA: TGTGCCAGCAGGAGCCTAGCGGATAGCTCCTACAATGAGCAGTTCTTC. Its translation: CASRSLADSSYNEQFF. J is TRBJ2-1 and V is TRBV2, with TRBD2 identical over 7 bases. The CDR3 is 16 residues long. Germline-derived CDR1 and CDR2 are SNHLY and FYNNEI. The junction had 8 bases not matched to a gene; V was cut back by 6 bases and J by 0 bases.

There are a few counts of this clone. This sequence joins TRBV6-6 and TRBJ1-1; no clear D. There are 13 residues in the CDR3. Germline V CDR1 and CDR2: MNHNY, SVGAGI (reference sequence). The V gene lost 0 bases and the J gene lost 7 bases, with 9 bases spanning the gap. The CDR3 coding sequence is TGTGCCAGCAGTTACTCGAGTCCGGGTGAAGCTTTCTTT. Protein sequence: CASSYSSPGEAFF.

The V call is TRBV5-1, the J call TRBJ2-7; 7 nucleotides align to TRBD1. Germline CDR1 and CDR2: SGHRS and YFSETQ. The junction had 9 bases not matched to a gene; V was cut back by 6 bases and J by 3 bases. This CDR3 spans 14 amino acids. The DNA of the CDR3 is TGCGCCAGCAACCTCGACAGGGTAGGCTACGAGCAGTACTTC. Residues: CASNLDRVGYEQYF.

The chain is built from TRBV6-6 and TRBJ1-1, with 7 positions matching TRBD1. J was trimmed by 0 bases and V by 6 bases; bases with no gene match: 7. This CDR3 is built from 15 residues. The germline gives CDR1 MNHNY, CDR2 SVGAGI (reference sequence). The chain's CDR3 is CASRPQQGLNTEAFF. Here the CDR3 DNA reads TGTGCCAGCAGGCCCCAACAGGGGTTGAACACTGAAGCTTTCTTT.

The chain is built from TRBV19 and TRBJ1-4; D call uncertain. The V end was cut by 6 bases, the J end by 3 bases, with 11 bases between. The germline gives CDR1 LNHDA, CDR2 SQIVND (reference sequence). The CDR3 length is 14 residues. Here the CDR3 reads CASSAPRPNEKLFF. As DNA, the CDR3 is TGTGCCAGTAGCGCCCCCAGGCCTAATGAAAAACTGTTTTTT.

This clone has a handful of counts. The chain has TRBV7-2 and TRBJ2-1, with 8 bases aligning to TRBD1. Looked up from germline, CDR1 is SGHTA and CDR2 is FQGNSA. There are 15 residues in the CDR3. The junction had 8 bases not matched to a gene; V was cut back by 1 base and J by 9 bases. The CDR3 region has the DNA TGTGCCAGCAGCTTAGGGTACAGGGGGTCCAGTGAGCAGTTCTTC. It encodes CASSLGYRGSSEQFF. The variable domain in full, with the rest retrieved from reference TRBV7-2 and TRBJ2-1, is GAGVSQSPSNKVTEKGKDVELRCDPISGHTALYWYRQSLGQGLEFLIYFQGNSAPDKSGLPSDRFSAERTGGSVSTLTIQRTQQEDSAVYLCASSLGYRGSSEQFFGPGTRLTVL.

This clone was counted between two and nine times. The rearrangement links TRBV5-1 to TRBJ1-3; 7 bases are shared with TRBD1. This CDR3 region has 17 residues. Germline V CDR1 and CDR2: SGHRS, YFSETQ. The J segment lost 0 bases and the V segment lost 0 bases, leaving 6 bases of the junction unmatched. The CDR3 nucleotides are TGCGCCAGCAGCTTGGAGGGGGCCACAAGCTCTGGAAACACCATATATTTT. Translating it yields CASSLEGATSSGNTIYF.

This chain connects TRBV2 to TRBJ2-3, with 8 bases aligning to TRBD1. Looked up from germline, CDR1 is SNHLY and CDR2 is FYNNEI. The CDR3 is 14 amino acids. V shed 6 bases, J shed 1 base, and the junction held 3 bases outside the gene matches. CDR3 in DNA: TGTGCCAGCAGACCGGGACAGGGCACAGATACGCAGTATTTT. The encoded protein is CASRPGQGTDTQYF. Drawing the rest from reference TRBV2 and TRBJ2-3, the complete variable domain is EPEVTQTPSHQVTQMGQEVILRCVPISNHLYFYWYRQILGQKVEFLVSFYNNEISEKSEIFDDQFSVERPDGSNFTLKIRSTKLEDSAMYFCASRPGQGTDTQYFGPGTRLTVL.

This clone was detected only a few times. The chain employs TRBV29-1 and TRBJ1-1; the D gene is possibly TRBD1 (6 bases). Germline lookup yields CDR1 SQVTM and CDR2 ANQGSEA. The CDR3 is 13 residues long. Trimming removed 5 bases from V and 2 bases from J, with 12 bases in between. CDR3 sequence reads: CSVHGQLNTEAFF. CDR3 coding DNA: TGCAGCGTTCACGGACAGTTAAACACTGAAGCTTTCTTT. Based on the CDR3 plus reference TRBV29-1 and TRBJ1-1, the full variable domain is SAVISQKPSRDICQRGTSLTIQCQVDSQVTMMFWYRQQPGQSLTLIATANQGSEATYESGFVIDKFPISRPNLTFSTLTVSNMSPEDSSIYLCSVHGQLNTEAFFGQGTRLTVV.

This clone was seen a single time. This rearrangement joins TRBV7-8 to TRBJ2-2; weak D call: TRBD1 (5 bases). CDR1 and CDR2 (germline): SGHVS, FQNEAQ. The CDR3 consists of 14 residues. Trimming shortened V by 1 base and J by 5 bases, and 8 bases separated the two germline ends. CDR3 sequence reads: CASSLVAGTGELFF. Here the CDR3 DNA reads TGTGCCAGCAGCTTAGTTGCAGGGACCGGGGAGCTGTTTTTT.

The chain recombines TRBV30 with TRBJ2-7; TRBD1 might be the D (6 bases). This CDR3 has 12 residues. Germline CDR1 and CDR2: GTSNPN and SVGIG (reference sequence). Trimming stripped 0 bases from V and 6 bases from J, with 9 bases between. The CDR3 bases are TGTGCCTGGAGTGTAGGGGGTCCCGAGCAGTACTTC. This encodes CAWSVGGPEQYF. The full variable domain, completed using reference TRBV30 and TRBJ2-7, is SQTIHQWPATLVQPVGSPLSLECTVEGTSNPNLYWYRQAAGRGLQLLFYSVGIGQISSEVPQNLSASRPQDRQFILSSKKLLLSDSGFYLCAWSVGGPEQYFGPGTRLTVT.

This rearrangement joins TRBV5-6 to TRBJ1-2, with D possibly matching TRBD1 (5 bases). CDR1 is SGHDT and CDR2 is YYEEEE in the germline V gene. V lost 4 bases to trimming and J lost 7 bases, with 20 bases between them. CDR3 length: 15 amino acids. The CDR3 DNA reads as TGTGCCAGCAGCCGGAGGGGCCCCTCAGGCCGTGGCTACACCTTC. Its protein is CASSRRGPSGRGYTF.

This sequence joins TRBV4-1 and TRBJ2-5; the match to TRBD2 covers 7 bases. The J call is in doubt because the DNA end fits TRBJ2-7 better. Germline CDR1 reads MGHRA; CDR2 reads YSYEKL. There are 15 residues in the CDR3. The CDR3 DNA sequence: TGCGCCAGCAGCCAAGCATGGGGGGGGACCTACGAGCAGTACTTC. This codes for CASSQAWGGTYEQYF.

The genes are TRBV4-1 and TRBJ1-4; 8 bases agree with TRBD1. The CDR3 loop spans 16 amino acids. V shed 5 bases, J shed 8 bases, and the junction held 13 bases outside the gene matches. Germline-derived CDR1 and CDR2 are MGHRA and YSYEKL. In nucleotides, the CDR3 is TGCGCCAGCAGCGCACGGAACGACAGGGGTCGGGAAAAACTGTTTTTT. As protein: CASSARNDRGREKLFF.

The chain is built from TRBV5-1 and TRBJ2-1, with TRBD1 as a possible D gene (5 bases). This CDR3 has 14 amino acids. The V gene lost 9 bases and the J gene lost 7 bases, with 20 bases spanning the gap. Germline V gene lookup returns CDR1 SGHRS and CDR2 YFSETQ. The CDR3 coding sequence is TGCGCCAACCTCGGACATAGGGCGAGAAATGAGCAGTTCTTC. Translated, it gives CANLGHRARNEQFF.

This chain joins TRBV27 and TRBJ2-1, with D tentatively TRBD1 (6 bases). CDR3 length equals 13 residues. V lost 6 bases and J 5 bases, leaving 11 bases between the germline ends. The germline gives CDR1 MNHEY, CDR2 SMNVEV (reference sequence). CDR3 protein: CASRTYRDNEQFF. CDR3 coding DNA: TGTGCCAGCAGGACTTACAGGGACAATGAGCAGTTCTTC.

This chain links TRBV27 with TRBJ1-2; D is possibly TRBD1 (5 bases). The ends were cut back, 6 bases at V and 5 bases at J, with 16 bases in the middle. This CDR3 comprises 14 residues. CDR1 is MNHEY and CDR2 is SMNVEV in the germline V gene (reference sequence). The CDR3 DNA sequence: TGTGCCAGCAGGGCTCAGGGTGGAGGGTATGGCTACACCTTC. It yields the protein CASRAQGGGYGYTF.